These T cell receptor beta chains were read from a single sample in a study of glioma-infiltrating T cells. TCRdb processed the multiplex PCR reads anew with MiXCR; each CDR3 protein has one entry. The data hold about 93,000 distinct CDR3 sequences, with roughly 37% observed a single time. Sequencing was carried out using glioma tissue, nonneoplastic brain tissue, or PBMCs (not recorded which). These receptors originate from a human donor with low-grade glioma or glioblastoma, undergoing nonglioma brain surgery, or in good health (not recorded which). CDR3s include the opening cysteine and the closing phenylalanine or tryptophan. Fields, in order: J gene, D gene, CDR3 length, clone size, V gene, CDR3 protein, CDR3 DNA. D genes are given only for firm matches. Clone sizes are given selectively: once, few, many, or a class where the clone is expanded.

TRBJ2-2 | TRBD2 | 18 | many | TRBV10-3 | CAIPLAGGPLANTGELFF | TGTGCCATCCCTCTAGCGGGAGGGCCCCTCGCGAACACCGGGGAGCTGTTTTTT
TRBJ1-5 | . | 12 | once | TRBV2 | CASSVDSNQPHF | TGTGCCAGCAGTGTAGACAGCAATCAGCCGCATTTT
TRBJ2-7 | TRBD1 | 13 | . | TRBV6-2/TRBV6-3 | CASRSGQGHEQYF | TGTGCCAGCAGATCCGGACAGGGCCACGAGCAGTACTTC
TRBJ2-1 | . | 14 | . | TRBV7-2 | CASSSMTAAHGQFF | TGTGCCAGCAGCTCAATGACAGCCGCCCATGGGCAGTTCTTC
TRBJ1-5 | . | 15 | . | TRBV28 | CVSSTVGGWYQPQHF | TGTGTTAGCAGTACCGTAGGGGGTTGGTATCAGCCCCAGCATTTT
TRBJ2-5 | TRBD2 | 13 | many | TRBV28 | CATLAGKVETQYF | TGTGCCACCCTAGCGGGGAAGGTAGAGACCCAGTACTTC
TRBJ1-5 | TRBD1 | 18 | many | TRBV7-3 | CASPITVQGASRNQPQHF | TGTGCCAGCCCCATTACCGTACAGGGGGCGAGTCGCAATCAGCCCCAGCATTTT
TRBJ2-1 | . | 13 | many | TRBV11-3 | CASSLGRNNEQFF | TGTGCCAGCAGCTTAGGCCGGAACAATGAGCAGTTCTTC
TRBJ2-1 | TRBD2 | 17 | many | TRBV4-2 | CASSKESGTSGLNEQFF | TGTGCCAGCAGCAAAGAGAGCGGGACTAGCGGACTCAATGAGCAGTTCTTC
TRBJ2-5 | . | 14 | . | TRBV6-6 | CASSELWGLGTQYF | TGTGCCAGCAGTGAGCTGTGGGGGCTGGGGACCCAGTACTTC